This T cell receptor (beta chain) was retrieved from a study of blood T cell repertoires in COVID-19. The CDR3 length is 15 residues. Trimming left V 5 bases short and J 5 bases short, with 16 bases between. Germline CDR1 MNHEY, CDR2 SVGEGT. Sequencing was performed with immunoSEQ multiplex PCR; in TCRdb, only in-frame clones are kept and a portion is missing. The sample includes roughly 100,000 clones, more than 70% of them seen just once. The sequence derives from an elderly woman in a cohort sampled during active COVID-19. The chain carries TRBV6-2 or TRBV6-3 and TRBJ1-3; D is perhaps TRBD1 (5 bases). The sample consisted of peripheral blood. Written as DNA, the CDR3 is TGTGCCAGCAGTCGCGACAGCGGGACCCGAAACACCATATATTTT. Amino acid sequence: CASSRDSGTRNTIYF.